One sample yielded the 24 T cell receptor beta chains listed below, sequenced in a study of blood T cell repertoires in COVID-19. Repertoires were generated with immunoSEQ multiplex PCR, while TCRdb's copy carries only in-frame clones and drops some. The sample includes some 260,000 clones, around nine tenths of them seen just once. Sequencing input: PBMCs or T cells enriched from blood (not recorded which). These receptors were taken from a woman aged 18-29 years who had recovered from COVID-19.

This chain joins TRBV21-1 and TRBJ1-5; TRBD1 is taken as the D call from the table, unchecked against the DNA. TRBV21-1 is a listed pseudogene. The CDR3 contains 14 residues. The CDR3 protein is CASTLTGGRRPQHF. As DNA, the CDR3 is TGTGCCAGCACCTTAACAGGGGGCCGTCGGCCCCAGCATTTT.

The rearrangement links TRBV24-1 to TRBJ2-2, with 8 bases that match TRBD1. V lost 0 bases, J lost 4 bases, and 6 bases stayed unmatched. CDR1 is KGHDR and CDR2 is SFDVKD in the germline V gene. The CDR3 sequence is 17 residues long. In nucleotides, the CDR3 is TGTGCCACCAGTGATTTGTCCAGGGGGCACGGCACCGGGGAGCTGTTTTTT. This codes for CATSDLSRGHGTGELFF.

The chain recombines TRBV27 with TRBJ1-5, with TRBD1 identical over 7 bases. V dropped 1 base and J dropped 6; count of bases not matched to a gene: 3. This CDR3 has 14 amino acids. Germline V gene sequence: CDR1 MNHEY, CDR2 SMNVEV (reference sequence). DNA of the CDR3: TGTGCCAGCAGTTTATTAGGGGGCTCTCAGCCCCAGCATTTT. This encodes CASSLLGGSQPQHF.

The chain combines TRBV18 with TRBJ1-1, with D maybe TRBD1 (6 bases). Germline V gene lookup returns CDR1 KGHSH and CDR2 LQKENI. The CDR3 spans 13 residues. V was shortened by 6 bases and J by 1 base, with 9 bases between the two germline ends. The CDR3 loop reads CASSGQKNTEAFF. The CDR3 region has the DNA TGTGCCAGCTCTGGACAGAAGAACACTGAAGCTTTCTTT.

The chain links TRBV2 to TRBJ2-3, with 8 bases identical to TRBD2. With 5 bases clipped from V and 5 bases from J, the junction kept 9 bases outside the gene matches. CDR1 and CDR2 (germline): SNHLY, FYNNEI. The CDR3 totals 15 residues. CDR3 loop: CASSLQREYGDTQYF. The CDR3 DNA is TGTGCCAGCAGTCTTCAGCGGGAGTATGGAGATACGCAGTATTTT.

The DNA for the CDR3 is TGTGCCAGCACCCAAACCCCAGCGGGAGAAGAGACCCAGTACTTC. Protein product: CASTQTPAGEETQYF. The chain recombines TRBV21-1 with TRBJ2-5; the D call of TRBD2 is as the table states it, not checked on the DNA. TRBV21-1 constitutes a pseudogene. CDR3 length equals 15 residues.

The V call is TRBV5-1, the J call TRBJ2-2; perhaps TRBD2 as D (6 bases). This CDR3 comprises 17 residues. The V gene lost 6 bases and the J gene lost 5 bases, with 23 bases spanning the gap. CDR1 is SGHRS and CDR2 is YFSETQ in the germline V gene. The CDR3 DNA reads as TGCGCCAGCACCCTATCAGGAGGGGCGGCGGGAACCGGGGAGCTGTTTTTT. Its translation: CASTLSGGAAGTGELFF.

The CDR3 region has the DNA TGTGCCAGCACCCTACTAGCGGCCAAAGAGACCCAGTACTTC. Translating gives CASTLLAAKETQYF. J is TRBJ2-5 and V is TRBV5-6, with 8 bases that match TRBD2. CDR1 SGHDT and CDR2 YYEEEE come from the germline V gene. This CDR3 contains 14 residues. Unmatched junction bases numbered 7, after V lost 6 bases and J lost 3 bases.

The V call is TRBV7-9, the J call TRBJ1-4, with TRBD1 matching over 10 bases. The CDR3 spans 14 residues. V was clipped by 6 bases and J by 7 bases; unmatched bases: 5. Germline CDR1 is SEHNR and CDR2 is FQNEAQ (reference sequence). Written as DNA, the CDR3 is TGTGCCAGCAGAAGACAGGGGGCCCCTGAAAAACTGTTTTTT. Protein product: CASRRQGAPEKLFF. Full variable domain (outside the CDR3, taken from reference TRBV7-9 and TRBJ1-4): DTGVSQNPRHKITKRGQNVTFRCDPISEHNRLYWYRQTLGQGPEFLTYFQNEAQLEKSRLLSDRFSAERPKGSFSTLEIQRTEQGDSAMYLCASRRQGAPEKLFFGSGTQLSVL.

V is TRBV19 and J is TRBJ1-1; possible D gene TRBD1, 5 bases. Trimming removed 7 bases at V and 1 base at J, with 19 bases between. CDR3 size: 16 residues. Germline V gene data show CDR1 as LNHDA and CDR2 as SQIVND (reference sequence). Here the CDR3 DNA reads TGTGCCAGTAATCCACCTGGACATCGGAGGAACACTGAAGCTTTCTTT. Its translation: CASNPPGHRRNTEAFF.

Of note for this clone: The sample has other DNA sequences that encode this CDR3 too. This chain's CDR3 is CASSVAGSYEQYF. In DNA form, the CDR3 reads TGTGCCAGCAGCGTAGCGGGGTCCTACGAGCAGTACTTC. This sequence joins TRBV9 and TRBJ2-7; the D gene is possibly TRBD2 (5 bases). The germline V gene encodes CDR1 SGDLS and CDR2 YYNGEE. The V end lost 0 bases, the J end lost 1 base, and 5 bases lay between the germline ends. This CDR3 is 13 amino acids long.

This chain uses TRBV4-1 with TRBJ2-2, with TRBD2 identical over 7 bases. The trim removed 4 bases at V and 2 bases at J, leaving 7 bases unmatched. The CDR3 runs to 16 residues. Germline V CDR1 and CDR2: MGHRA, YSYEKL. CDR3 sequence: CASSPGRGRNTGELFF. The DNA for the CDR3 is TGCGCCAGCAGCCCAGGGAGGGGCCGTAACACCGGGGAGCTGTTTTTT.

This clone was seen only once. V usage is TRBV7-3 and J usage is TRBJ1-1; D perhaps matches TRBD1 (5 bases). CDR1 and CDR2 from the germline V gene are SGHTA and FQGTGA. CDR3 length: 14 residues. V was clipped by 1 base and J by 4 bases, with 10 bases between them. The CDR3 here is CASSLKGVGTEAFF. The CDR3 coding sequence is TGTGCCAGCAGCTTAAAAGGGGTGGGCACTGAAGCTTTCTTT.

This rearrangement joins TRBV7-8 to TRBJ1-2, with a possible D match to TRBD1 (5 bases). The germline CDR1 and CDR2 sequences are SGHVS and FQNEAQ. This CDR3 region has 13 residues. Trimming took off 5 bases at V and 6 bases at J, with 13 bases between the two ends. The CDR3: CASSPLTEDGYTF. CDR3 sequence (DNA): TGTGCCAGCAGCCCTTTGACAGAGGATGGCTACACCTTC.

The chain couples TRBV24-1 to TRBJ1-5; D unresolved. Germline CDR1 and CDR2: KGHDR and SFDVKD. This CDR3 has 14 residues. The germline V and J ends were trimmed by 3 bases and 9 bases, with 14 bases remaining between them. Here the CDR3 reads CATSDDDLTGPQHF. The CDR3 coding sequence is TGTGCCACCAGTGATGACGACCTCACGGGGCCCCAGCATTTT.

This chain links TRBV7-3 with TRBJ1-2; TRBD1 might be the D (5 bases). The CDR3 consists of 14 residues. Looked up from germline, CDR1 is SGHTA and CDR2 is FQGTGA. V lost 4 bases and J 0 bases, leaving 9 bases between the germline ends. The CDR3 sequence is CASSSDRANYGYTF. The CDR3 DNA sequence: TGTGCCAGCAGCTCCGACAGAGCTAACTATGGCTACACCTTC.

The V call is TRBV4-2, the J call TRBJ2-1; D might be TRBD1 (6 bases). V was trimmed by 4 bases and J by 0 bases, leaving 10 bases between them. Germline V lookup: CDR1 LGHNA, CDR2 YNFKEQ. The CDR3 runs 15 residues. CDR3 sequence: CASSLRGGSYNEQFF. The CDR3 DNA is TGTGCCAGCAGCCTCCGAGGGGGCTCCTACAATGAGCAGTTCTTC.

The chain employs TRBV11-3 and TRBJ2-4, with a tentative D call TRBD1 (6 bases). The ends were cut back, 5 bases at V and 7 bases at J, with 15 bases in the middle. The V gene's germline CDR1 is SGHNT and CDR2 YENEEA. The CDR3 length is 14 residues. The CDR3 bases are TGTGCCAGCAGCGCGGACAGTTTGAGGAACATTCAGTACTTC. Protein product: CASSADSLRNIQYF.

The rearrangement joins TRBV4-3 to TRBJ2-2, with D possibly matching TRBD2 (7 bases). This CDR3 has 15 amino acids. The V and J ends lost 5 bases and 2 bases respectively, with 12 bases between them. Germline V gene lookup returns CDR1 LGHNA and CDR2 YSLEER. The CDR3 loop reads CASSSGGPNTGELFF. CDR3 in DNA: TGCGCCAGCAGCTCCGGGGGGCCCAACACCGGGGAGCTGTTTTTT.

Here the CDR3 reads CASSLSGRGIAGYTF. CDR3 DNA sequence: TGTGCCAGCAGCTTGAGTGGCAGGGGGATTGCTGGCTACACCTTC. The J gene is TRBJ1-2, the V gene TRBV5-4, with 7 nucleotides matching TRBD1. Germline CDR1 SGHNT, CDR2 YYREEE (reference sequence). Trimming at V came to 1 base and at J to 7 bases, leaving 10 bases not matched to a gene. The CDR3 totals 15 residues.

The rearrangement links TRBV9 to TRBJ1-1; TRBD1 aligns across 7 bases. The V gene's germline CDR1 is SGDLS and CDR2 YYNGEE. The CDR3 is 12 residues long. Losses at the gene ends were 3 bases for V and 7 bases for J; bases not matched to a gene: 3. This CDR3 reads CASSAWDSEAFF. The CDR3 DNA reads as TGTGCCAGCAGCGCGTGGGACAGTGAAGCTTTCTTT.

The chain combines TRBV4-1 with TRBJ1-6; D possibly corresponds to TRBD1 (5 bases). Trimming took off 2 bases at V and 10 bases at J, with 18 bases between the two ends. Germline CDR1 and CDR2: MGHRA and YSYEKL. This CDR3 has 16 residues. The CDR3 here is CASSQPLRVLGSPLHF. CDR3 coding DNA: TGCGCCAGCAGCCAACCTCTCAGGGTACTCGGATCACCCCTCCACTTT.

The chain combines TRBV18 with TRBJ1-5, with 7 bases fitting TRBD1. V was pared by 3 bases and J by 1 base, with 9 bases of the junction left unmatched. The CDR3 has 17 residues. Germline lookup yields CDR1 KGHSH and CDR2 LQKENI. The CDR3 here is CASSPGQTVGSNQPQHF. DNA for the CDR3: TGTGCCAGCTCACCGGGACAGACTGTCGGAAGCAATCAGCCCCAGCATTTT.

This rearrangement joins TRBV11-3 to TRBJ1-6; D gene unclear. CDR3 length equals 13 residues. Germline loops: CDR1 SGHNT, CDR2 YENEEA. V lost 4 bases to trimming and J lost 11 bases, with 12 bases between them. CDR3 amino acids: CASSSPEGAPLHF. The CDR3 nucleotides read TGTGCCAGCAGCTCACCCGAGGGCGCACCCCTCCACTTT. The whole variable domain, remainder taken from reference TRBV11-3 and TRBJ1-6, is EAGVVQSPRYKIIEKKQPVAFWCNPISGHNTLYWYLQNLGQGPELLIRYENEEAVDDSQLPKDRFSAERLKGVDSTLKIQPAELGDSAVYLCASSSPEGAPLHFGNGTRLTVT.